Listed below are T cell receptor beta chains from one sample, sequenced in a study of shared clonotypes between healthy human individuals. TCRdb's copy holds only in-frame clones and misses some; the assay was immunoSEQ multiplex PCR. The sample lists around 510,000 clones; 95% to 96% were seen once. The sample consisted of naive CD4+ T cells sorted from blood. These receptors were obtained from a woman younger than 45 in good health. The CDR3 runs from the conserved cysteine through the conserved F or W.

v_call | cdr3_aa
TRBV4-1 | CASSPTSGKSGELFF
TRBV2 | CASSELAGAHNEQFF
TRBV28 | CASSLRKRARDTGELFF
TRBV6-4 | CATRGAGERDEQFF
TRBV28 | CASARTSGTYEQYF
TRBV18 | CASSPLAGGPSSGANVLTF
TRBV7-6 | CASSLGPGTYEQYF
TRBV19 | CASSIANSGNTIYF
TRBV19 | CASSTSTGGFLAGSYEQYF
TRBV28 | CASSLPRWVYGYTF
TRBV2 | CASSEALQVGGPTYEQYF
TRBV28 | CASSSAGGGIWNEQFF
TRBV4-1 | CASSQGPGTSGNEQFF
TRBV5-1 | CASAGTSGNTGELFF
TRBV7-6 | CASSLGTSGRALHEQYF
TRBV7-3 | CASSQGSGSGGTGELFF
TRBV6-6 | CASSTVRTNGGDEQYF
TRBV10-3 | CAISERQETQYF
TRBV19 | CASSMPGQGYNEQFF
TRBV21-1 | CASSTRRSNTGELFF
TRBV2 | CASRDRGNTGELFF
TRBV5-6 | CASSLRTVEQYF
TRBV2 | CASSDSGGETQYF
TRBV15 | CATSTGGNTGELFF
TRBV14 | CASRARPGLHNEQFF
TRBV7-9 | CASSSDRIRGNTIYF
TRBV5-6 | CASSLDPGQLSYEQYF
TRBV7-6 | CASSPRTGNIQYF
TRBV27 | CASSLLGGNQPQHF
TRBV5-1 | CASSLRGLAGSNTGELFF
TRBV28 | CASRQSNQPQHF
TRBV21-1 | CASSSLTSGRSDTQYF
TRBV19 | CASSTLAQGSTDTQYF
TRBV27 | CASSVTSTGAYEQYF
TRBV19 | CASRQGQNYEQYF
TRBV5-1 | CASSLAGGRNSPLHF
TRBV14 | CASSRGLAGYNEQFF
TRBV28 | CASSPLGQTNEQYF
TRBV7-8 | CASSSRTVTYEQYF
TRBV11-2 | CASSLKIGQFYEQYF
TRBV5-1 | CASTLGTSINEQFF
TRBV6-6 | CASGLEVASNQPQHF
TRBV7-2 | CASSWDFSGPYEQYF
TRBV11-2 | CASSWVEEETQYF
TRBV28 | CASSSGDSNQPQHF
TRBV19 | CASSSVQGTGQPQHF
TRBV11-3 | CASSLVRGGRGTDTQYF
TRBV18 | CASSLRTGNRLNTGELFF
TRBV4-2 | CASSQESGFYGYTF
TRBV29-1 | CSVVLPYEQYF
TRBV23-1 | CASSLSDEDQPQHF
TRBV30 | CAWSFSSGTDNSPLHF
TRBV9 | CASSVGWSWGNEQYF
TRBV19 | CASSIDPTDPTDTQYF
TRBV2 | CASKGNREETQYF
TRBV28 | CASSSLAGGVSYEQYF